The 22 T cell receptor beta chains given below trace back to one sample, sequenced in a study of blood T cell repertoires in COVID-19. This table comes from immunoSEQ multiplex PCR, and its TCRdb copy is limited to in-frame clones, with some not included. The repertoire holds 150,000 to 250,000 clones, with roughly 87% as singletons. Specimen: PBMCs or T cells enriched from blood (not recorded which). The receptor set was obtained from a woman between 25 and 40 years old who had recovered from COVID-19.

The V and J genes are TRBV27 and TRBJ1-2; TRBD1 matches at 8 bases. J lost 0 bases, V lost 6 bases, and 3 bases had no gene match. Germline CDR1 MNHEY, CDR2 SMNVEV (reference sequence). CDR3 length: 14 residues. The CDR3 coding sequence is TGTGCCAGCAGCCCGGACAGGGCTAACTATGGCTACACCTTC. Translation: CASSPDRANYGYTF.

The chain employs TRBV30 and TRBJ1-2; no clear D. The length of the CDR3 is 14 residues. The germline V and J ends were trimmed by 4 bases and 4 bases, with 16 bases remaining between them. The germline V gene has CDR1 GTSNPN and CDR2 SVGIG (reference sequence). This CDR3 reads CAWTRSQTSYGYTF. The CDR3 DNA follows: TGTGCCTGGACAAGGAGTCAAACTTCCTATGGCTACACCTTC.

The J gene is TRBJ2-1, the V gene TRBV19, with 9 nucleotides matching TRBD2. This CDR3 region has 17 residues. J gave up 6 bases and V 5 bases, and 14 bases lay outside the gene matches. From germline, CDR1 is LNHDA and CDR2 SQIVND (reference sequence). This CDR3 is CASSRDSGSKMRNEQFF. The CDR3 DNA reads as TGTGCCAGTAGTCGCGATAGCGGGAGCAAAATGCGCAATGAGCAGTTCTTC.

The J gene is TRBJ1-2, the V gene TRBV4-2; D is possibly TRBD1 (6 bases). Looked up from germline, CDR1 is LGHNA and CDR2 is YNFKEQ. The CDR3 consists of 15 residues. The V end was cut by 6 bases, the J end by 4 bases, with 18 bases between. The CDR3 reads CASRTRDTLLYGYTF. The CDR3 DNA sequence: TGTGCCAGCAGAACACGGGACACCTTGCTCTATGGCTACACCTTC.

The rearrangement links TRBV7-2 to TRBJ1-2, with 9 bases that match TRBD1. The germline CDR1 and CDR2 sequences are SGHTA and FQGNSA. The CDR3 is 15 residues long. With 3 bases clipped from V and 7 bases from J, the junction kept 9 bases outside the gene matches. The CDR3 nucleotides read TGTGCCAGCAGCTTGAACCGGGACAGGGCCAGTGGCTACACCTTC. Translating gives CASSLNRDRASGYTF.

The V gene is TRBV6-2 or TRBV6-3, the J gene TRBJ1-2; the D is unclear. There are 13 residues in the CDR3. CDR1 and CDR2 from the germline V gene are MNHEY and SVGEGT. V was trimmed by 5 bases and J by 2 bases, leaving 9 bases between them. CDR3 region: CASSRPGNYGYTF. In nucleotides, the CDR3 is TGTGCCAGCAGTAGACCGGGGAACTATGGCTACACCTTC.

This clone appeared a few times. This chain uses TRBV29-1 with TRBJ2-7; TRBD2 agrees at 10 bases. Germline V CDR1 and CDR2: SQVTM, ANQGSEA. The CDR3 sequence is 12 residues long. V lost 5 bases to trimming and J lost 2 bases; unmatched junction nucleotides: 0. The CDR3 is CSVSGGAYEQYF. The CDR3 nucleotides read TGCAGCGTTAGCGGGGGGGCCTACGAGCAGTACTTC.

This rearrangement joins TRBV12-3 or TRBV12-4 to TRBJ2-3; maybe TRBD2 (5 bases). The germline V and J ends were trimmed by 6 bases and 0 bases, with 7 bases remaining between them. This CDR3 has 13 residues. CDR3 loop: CASRAASTDTQYF. DNA for the CDR3: TGTGCCAGCAGAGCGGCGAGCACAGATACGCAGTATTTT.

The chain carries TRBV11-2 and TRBJ2-1; the match to TRBD2 covers 8 bases. Germline CDR1 reads SGHAT; CDR2 reads FQNNGV. J was trimmed by 4 bases and V by 1 base; bases with no gene match: 9. This CDR3 has 17 amino acids. The CDR3 DNA follows: TGTGCCAGCAGCTTAGGCCGGACTAGCAGCGCGTACAATGAGCAGTTCTTC. Its protein product is CASSLGRTSSAYNEQFF.

The V call is TRBV9, the J call TRBJ2-1, with D unclear. The V end lost 4 bases, the J end lost 10 bases, and 12 bases lay between the germline ends. The CDR3 is 12 residues long. The V gene's germline CDR1 is SGDLS and CDR2 YYNGEE. The CDR3 protein is CASSPPRSEQFF. CDR3 nucleotides: TGTGCCAGCAGCCCCCCCCGGTCAGAGCAGTTCTTC.

The V call is TRBV5-1, the J call TRBJ1-4; D unclear. The germline V and J ends were trimmed by 0 bases and 0 bases, with 9 bases remaining between them. There are 16 residues in the CDR3. The germline V gene has CDR1 SGHRS and CDR2 YFSETQ. In DNA, the CDR3 is TGCGCCAGCAGCTTGGGTTACGGTACAACTAATGAAAAACTGTTTTTT. It specifies CASSLGYGTTNEKLFF.

This clone showed up just once. CDR3 sequence: CASSSRDRFNYGYTF. CDR3 nucleotide sequence: TGTGCCAGCTCTAGCAGAGACAGGTTTAACTATGGCTACACCTTC. The rearrangement joins TRBV2 to TRBJ1-2; D may be TRBD1 (6 bases). The CDR3 is made up of 15 amino acids. Trimming left V 8 bases short and J 1 base short, with 17 bases between. CDR1 is SNHLY, CDR2 FYNNEI, per germline.

The chain recombines TRBV20-1 with TRBJ2-7, with TRBD1 as a possible D gene (6 bases). The CDR3 runs to 14 residues. The V end lost 3 bases, the J end lost 4 bases, and 16 bases lay between the germline ends. Germline-derived CDR1 and CDR2 are DFQATT and SNEGSKA (reference sequence). CDR3 residues: CSASSVQGPYEQYF. The CDR3 nucleotides are TGCAGTGCTAGTAGTGTACAGGGACCATACGAGCAGTACTTC.

The rearrangement uses TRBV5-4 and TRBJ1-6, with D perhaps matching TRBD1 (5 bases). Trimming shortened V by 7 bases and J by 9 bases, and 11 bases separated the two germline ends. Germline V lookup: CDR1 SGHNT, CDR2 YYREEE (reference sequence). The CDR3 is 12 residues long. The CDR3 is CASASRGSPLHF. For the CDR3, the DNA is TGTGCCAGCGCCTCTAGGGGTTCACCCCTCCACTTT.

This rearrangement joins TRBV25-1 to TRBJ1-4; a possible D gene is TRBD1 (6 bases). This CDR3 has 10 amino acids. Germline loops: CDR1 MGHDK, CDR2 SYGVNS. With 8 bases removed from V and 12 bases from J, the gap between germline ends came to 10 bases. For the CDR3, the DNA is TGTGCCAGCGGACAGCTCGAACTGTTTTTT. Protein product: CASGQLELFF.

The chain uses TRBV7-6 and TRBJ2-1, with 12 bases aligning to TRBD2. V lost 5 bases to trimming and J lost 9 bases; unmatched junction nucleotides: 8. This CDR3 is 15 amino acids long. CDR1 is SGHVS and CDR2 is FNYEAQ in the germline V gene. DNA for the CDR3: TGTGCCAGCAGCCCTAGCGGGGGGGCCTTAGTTGAGCAGTTCTTC. Protein: CASSPSGGALVEQFF.

This clone has only one observation. The genes are TRBV9 and TRBJ1-1; maybe TRBD1 (5 bases). Germline values: CDR1 SGDLS, CDR2 YYNGEE. There are 15 residues in the CDR3. V lost 0 bases to trimming and J lost 3 bases, with 12 bases between them. In nucleotides, the CDR3 is TGTGCCAGCAGCGTAGGGGGGGAGCCGGACACTGAAGCTTTCTTT. This encodes CASSVGGEPDTEAFF.

V is TRBV27 and J is TRBJ1-6, with D uncertain. Trimming took 2 bases from V and 2 from J, leaving 7 bases between them. Germline lookup yields CDR1 MNHEY and CDR2 SMNVEV (reference sequence). This CDR3 is 15 amino acids long. CDR3 region: CASSLVRPYNSPLHF. The DNA for the CDR3 is TGTGCCAGCAGTTTAGTGAGGCCCTATAATTCACCCCTCCACTTT.

DNA for the CDR3: TGTGCCAGCAGCTTAATCGGGACATCTAACGGCGGGGAGCTGTTTTTT. Translating it yields CASSLIGTSNGGELFF. J is TRBJ2-2 and V is TRBV5-6, with D possibly matching TRBD1 (6 bases). Germline CDR1 SGHDT, CDR2 YYEEEE. Between the trimmed V and J ends, which lost 2 bases and 7 bases, there was a span of 18 bases. The CDR3 covers 16 residues.

J is TRBJ2-1 and V is TRBV5-1, with D possibly matching TRBD2 (6 bases). Trimming pared 4 bases from V and 8 bases from J, leaving 22 bases between. This CDR3 region has 16 residues. The germline gives CDR1 SGHRS, CDR2 YFSETQ. CDR3 in DNA: TGCGCCAGCAGCCCCCTAAGGAGGGTGGTTTTGGATGAGCAGTTCTTC. This translates into CASSPLRRVVLDEQFF.

The rearrangement links TRBV6-4 to TRBJ2-2; D might be TRBD2 (7 bases). There are 16 residues in the CDR3. Looked up from germline, CDR1 is MRHNA and CDR2 is SNTAGT. The V and J ends lost 3 bases and 1 base respectively, with 12 bases between them. The CDR3 nucleotides read TGTGCCAGCAGTGATATCGGGGGGCGGAACACCGGGGAGCTGTTTTTT. It translates to CASSDIGGRNTGELFF.

V and J are TRBV3-1 (or the pseudogene TRBV3-2) and TRBJ2-6; unclear D gene. The V gene lost 4 bases and the J gene lost 0 bases, with 4 bases spanning the gap. CDR3 size: 14 residues. The germline gives CDR1 LGHDT, CDR2 YNNKEL (reference sequence). The CDR3: CASSRLSGANVLTF. CDR3 nucleotide sequence: TGTGCCAGCAGCCGACTCTCTGGGGCCAACGTCCTGACTTTC.